The present TCR beta chain was sequenced within a study of blood T cell repertoires in COVID-19. Study-wide background: The cDNA or gDNA used as material had been derived from T cells, B-cell-depleted T cells, or PBMCs.

Assay: immunoSEQ multiplex PCR; the TCRdb copy retains only in-frame clones and omits some. The sample holds more than 150,000 clones; 70% to 80% are singletons and the top ten take around 15%. CDR1 SGHAT and CDR2 FQNNGV come from the germline V gene. This CDR3 has 14 amino acids. V shed 3 bases and J shed 13 bases, with 16 bases lying between them. No more than 2 weeks before study entry, exposed participants had met a case of COVID-19. The rearrangement uses TRBV11-2 and TRBJ1-6, with D maybe TRBD1 (5 bases). The origin of this receptor is a man aged 60 to 75 who had been exposed to COVID-19. Sequencing input: PBMCs or T cells enriched from blood (not recorded which). CDR3 sequence reads: CASSLSPGDRPLHF. The CDR3 nucleotides are TGTGCCAGCAGCTTGTCTCCGGGGGATCGGCCCCTCCACTTT.